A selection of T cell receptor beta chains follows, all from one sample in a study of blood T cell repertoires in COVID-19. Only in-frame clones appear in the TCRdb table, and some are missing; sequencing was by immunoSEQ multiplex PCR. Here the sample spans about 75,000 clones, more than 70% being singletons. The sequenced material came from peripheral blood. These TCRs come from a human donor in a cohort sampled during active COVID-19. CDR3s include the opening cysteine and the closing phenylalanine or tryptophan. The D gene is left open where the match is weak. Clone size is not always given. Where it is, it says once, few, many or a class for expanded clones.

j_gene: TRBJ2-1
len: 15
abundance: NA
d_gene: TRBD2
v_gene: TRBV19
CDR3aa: CASSIVTSGDNEQFF
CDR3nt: TGTGCCAGTAGTATAGTCACTAGCGGAGACAATGAGCAGTTCTTC

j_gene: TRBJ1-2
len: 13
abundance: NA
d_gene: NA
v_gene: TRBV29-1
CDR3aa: CSVSSIGNYGYTF
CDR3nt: TGCAGCGTCAGTTCCATCGGGAACTATGGCTACACCTTC

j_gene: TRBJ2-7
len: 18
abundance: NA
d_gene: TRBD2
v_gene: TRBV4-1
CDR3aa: CASSQERLAGDLPYEQYF
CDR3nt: TGCGCCAGCAGCCAAGAGAGGCTAGCGGGGGACCTCCCCTACGAGCAGTACTTC

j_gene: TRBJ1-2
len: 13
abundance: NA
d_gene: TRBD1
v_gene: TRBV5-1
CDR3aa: CASSLGRGQGYTF
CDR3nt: TGCGCCAGCAGCTTGGGCAGGGGGCAGGGCTACACCTTC

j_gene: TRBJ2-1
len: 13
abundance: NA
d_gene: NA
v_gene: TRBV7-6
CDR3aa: CASSPARAAEQFF
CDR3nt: TGTGCCAGCAGCCCCGCTCGAGCGGCTGAGCAGTTCTTC

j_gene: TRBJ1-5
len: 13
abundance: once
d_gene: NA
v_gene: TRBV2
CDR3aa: CASSGDYNQPQHF
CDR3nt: TGTGCCAGCAGTGGAGATTACAATCAGCCCCAGCATTTT

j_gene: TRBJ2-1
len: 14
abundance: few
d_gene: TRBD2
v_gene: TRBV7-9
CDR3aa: CASSWTSGNGEQFF
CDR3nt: TGTGCCAGCAGCTGGACTAGCGGGAACGGTGAGCAGTTCTTC

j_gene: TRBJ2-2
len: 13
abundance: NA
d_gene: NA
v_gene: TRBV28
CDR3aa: CASRDRRTGELFF
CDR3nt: TGTGCCAGCCGAGACAGGCGCACCGGGGAGCTGTTTTTT

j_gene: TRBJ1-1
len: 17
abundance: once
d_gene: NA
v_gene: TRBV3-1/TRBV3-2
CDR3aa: CASSQGPLIGSGTEAFF
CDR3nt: TGTGCCAGCAGCCAGGGGCCTTTAATAGGTTCCGGCACTGAAGCTTTCTTT

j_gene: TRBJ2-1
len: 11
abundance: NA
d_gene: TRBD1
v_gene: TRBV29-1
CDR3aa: CSAQGYNEQFF
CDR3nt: TGCAGCGCACAGGGGTACAATGAGCAGTTCTTC

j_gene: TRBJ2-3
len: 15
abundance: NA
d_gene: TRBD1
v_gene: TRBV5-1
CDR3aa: CASSPTGASTDTQYF
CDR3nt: TGCGCCAGCAGCCCGACAGGGGCCTCCACAGATACGCAGTATTTT

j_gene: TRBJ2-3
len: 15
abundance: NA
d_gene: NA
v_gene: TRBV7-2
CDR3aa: CASSLVGGARDTQYF
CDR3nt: TGTGCCAGCAGCTTAGTTGGGGGGGCGAGGGATACGCAGTATTTT

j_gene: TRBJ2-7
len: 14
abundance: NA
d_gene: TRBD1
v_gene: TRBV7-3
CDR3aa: CASSSGQGRAEQYF
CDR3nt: TGTGCCAGCAGCTCGGGACAGGGGAGGGCCGAGCAGTACTTC

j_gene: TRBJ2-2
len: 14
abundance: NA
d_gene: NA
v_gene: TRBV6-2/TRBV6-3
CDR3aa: CASSSLTRSGELFF
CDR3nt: TGTGCCAGCAGTTCCCTAACTAGGTCCGGGGAGCTGTTTTTT

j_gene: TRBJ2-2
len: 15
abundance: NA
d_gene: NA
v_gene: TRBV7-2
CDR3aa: CASSLVGLPTGELFF
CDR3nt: TGTGCCAGCAGCTTAGTGGGCCTTCCCACCGGGGAGCTGTTTTTT

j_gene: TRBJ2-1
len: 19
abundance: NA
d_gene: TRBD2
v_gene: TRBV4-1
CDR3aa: CASSQFLNLAGGLNNEQFF
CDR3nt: TGCGCCAGCAGCCAATTCCTGAACTTAGCGGGAGGGTTGAACAATGAGCAGTTCTTC

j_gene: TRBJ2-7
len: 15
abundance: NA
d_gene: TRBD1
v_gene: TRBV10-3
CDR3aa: CAISDQGASSYEQYF
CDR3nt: TGTGCCATCAGTGACCAGGGGGCGAGCTCCTACGAGCAGTACTTC

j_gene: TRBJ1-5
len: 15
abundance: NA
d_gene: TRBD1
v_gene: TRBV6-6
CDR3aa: CASSHGTGGNQPQHF
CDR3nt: TGTGCCAGCAGTCATGGGACAGGGGGTAATCAGCCCCAGCATTTT

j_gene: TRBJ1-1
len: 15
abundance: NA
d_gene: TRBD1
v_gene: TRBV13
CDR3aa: CASSSAGGRNTEAFF
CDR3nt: TGTGCCAGCAGCTCAGCAGGGGGCAGGAACACTGAAGCTTTCTTT

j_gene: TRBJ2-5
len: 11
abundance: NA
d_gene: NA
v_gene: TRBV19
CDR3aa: CASSAAETQYF
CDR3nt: TGTGCCAGTAGTGCTGCGGAGACCCAGTACTTC

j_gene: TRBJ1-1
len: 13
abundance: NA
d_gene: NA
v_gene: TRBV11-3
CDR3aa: CASSLTRNTEAFF
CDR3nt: TGTGCCAGCAGCTTAACTCGAAACACTGAAGCTTTCTTT

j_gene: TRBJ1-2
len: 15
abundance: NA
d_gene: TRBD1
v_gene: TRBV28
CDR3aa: CASSLRTGAIYGYTF
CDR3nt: TGTGCCAGCAGTTTAAGGACAGGGGCCATCTATGGCTACACCTTC

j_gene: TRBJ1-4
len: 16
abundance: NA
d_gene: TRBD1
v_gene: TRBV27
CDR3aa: CASSFTGTGTNEKLFF
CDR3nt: TGTGCCAGCAGTTTCACAGGGACAGGAACTAATGAAAAACTGTTTTTT

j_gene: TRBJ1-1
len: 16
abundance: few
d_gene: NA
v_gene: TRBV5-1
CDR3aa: CASSRPANGENTEAFF
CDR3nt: TGCGCCAGCAGCCGGCCAGCCAACGGGGAGAACACTGAAGCTTTCTTT

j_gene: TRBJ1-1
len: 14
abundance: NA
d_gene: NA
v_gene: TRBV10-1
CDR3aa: CASSERTRGTEAFF
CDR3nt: TGCGCCAGCAGTGAGAGAACCAGGGGCACTGAAGCTTTCTTT

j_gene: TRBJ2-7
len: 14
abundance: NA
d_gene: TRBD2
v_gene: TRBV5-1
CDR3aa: CASSLGAGLLGQYF
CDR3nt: TGCGCCAGCAGCTTGGGAGCGGGACTCCTAGGGCAGTACTTC

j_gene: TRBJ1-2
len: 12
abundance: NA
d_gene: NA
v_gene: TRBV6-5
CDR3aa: CASSAGLYGYTF
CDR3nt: TGTGCCAGCAGCGCAGGGCTCTATGGCTACACCTTC

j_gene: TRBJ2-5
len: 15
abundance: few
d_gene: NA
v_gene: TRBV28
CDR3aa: CASSVKGNGQETQYF
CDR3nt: TGTGCCAGCAGTGTGAAGGGGAACGGGCAAGAGACCCAGTACTTC

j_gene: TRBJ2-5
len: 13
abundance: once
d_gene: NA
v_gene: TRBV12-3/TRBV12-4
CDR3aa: CASSYSVGETQYF
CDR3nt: TGTGCCAGCAGCTACTCCGTCGGAGAGACCCAGTACTTC

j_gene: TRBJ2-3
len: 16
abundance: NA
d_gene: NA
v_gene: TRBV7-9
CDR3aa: CASSSTLGGGTDTQYF
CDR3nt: TGTGCCAGCAGCTCTACCCTCGGGGGAGGAACAGATACGCAGTATTTT

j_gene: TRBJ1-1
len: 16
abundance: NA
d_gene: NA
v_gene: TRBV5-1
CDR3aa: CASSLAGVRVGTEAFF
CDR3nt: TGCGCCAGCAGCTTGGCCGGGGTACGGGTCGGCACTGAAGCTTTCTTT

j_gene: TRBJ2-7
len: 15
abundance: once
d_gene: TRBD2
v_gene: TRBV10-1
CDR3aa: CASTRSGNHSYEQYF
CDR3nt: TGCGCCAGCACCAGAAGCGGGAACCACTCCTACGAGCAGTACTTC

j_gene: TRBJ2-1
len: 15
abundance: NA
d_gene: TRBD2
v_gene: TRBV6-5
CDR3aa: CASSSRLAGGNEQFF
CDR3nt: TGTGCCAGCAGCTCCAGACTAGCGGGGGGCAATGAGCAGTTCTTC

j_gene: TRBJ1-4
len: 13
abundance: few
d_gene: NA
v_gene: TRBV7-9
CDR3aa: CASRSTGDEKLFF
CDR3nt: TGTGCAAGCAGGTCGACGGGGGATGAAAAACTGTTTTTT

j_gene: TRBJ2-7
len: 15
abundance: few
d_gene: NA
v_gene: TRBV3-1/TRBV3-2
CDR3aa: CASSPRRAGTYEQYF
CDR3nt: TGTGCCAGCAGCCCCCGGAGGGCGGGCACCTACGAGCAGTACTTC

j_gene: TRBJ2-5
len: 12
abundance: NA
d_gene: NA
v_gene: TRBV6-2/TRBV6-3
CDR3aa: CASSYWRETQYF
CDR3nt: TGTGCCAGCAGTTACTGGAGGGAGACCCAGTACTTC

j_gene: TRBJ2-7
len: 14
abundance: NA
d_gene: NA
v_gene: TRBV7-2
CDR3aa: CASSFIAGRGEQYF
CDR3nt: TGTGCCAGCAGCTTCATCGCGGGAAGGGGCGAGCAGTACTTC

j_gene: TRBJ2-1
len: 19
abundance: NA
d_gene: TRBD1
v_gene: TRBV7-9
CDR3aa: CASSLVGFRGQGTNGEQFF
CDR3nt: TGTGCCAGCAGCTTAGTCGGTTTCAGGGGACAGGGAACAAATGGTGAGCAGTTCTTC

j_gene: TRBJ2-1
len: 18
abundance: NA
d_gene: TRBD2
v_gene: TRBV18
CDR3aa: CASSPHPPRTSSYNEQFF
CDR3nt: TGTGCCAGCTCACCACACCCCCCCAGGACTAGCTCCTACAATGAGCAGTTCTTC

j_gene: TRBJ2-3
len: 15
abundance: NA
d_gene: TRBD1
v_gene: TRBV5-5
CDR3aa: CASSLGQGATDTQYF
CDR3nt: TGTGCCAGCAGCTTGGGACAGGGGGCCACAGATACGCAGTATTTT

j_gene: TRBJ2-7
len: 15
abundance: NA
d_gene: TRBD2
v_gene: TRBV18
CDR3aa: CASSRTSGPSYEQYF
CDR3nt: TGTGCCAGCTCACGGACTAGCGGACCTTCCTACGAGCAGTACTTC

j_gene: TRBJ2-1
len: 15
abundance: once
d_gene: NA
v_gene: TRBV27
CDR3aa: CASSLGGGPYNEQFF
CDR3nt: TGTGCCAGCAGTTTAGGGGGGGGCCCCTACAATGAGCAGTTCTTC

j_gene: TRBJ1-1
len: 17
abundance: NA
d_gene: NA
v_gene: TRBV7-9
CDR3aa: CASSLAETTDMNTEAFF
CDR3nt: TGTGCCAGCAGCTTAGCGGAAACCACAGACATGAACACTGAAGCTTTCTTT

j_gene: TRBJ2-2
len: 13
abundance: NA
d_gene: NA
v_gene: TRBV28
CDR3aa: CASRDTNTGELFF
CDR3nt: TGTGCCAGCAGGGACACTAACACCGGGGAGCTGTTTTTT

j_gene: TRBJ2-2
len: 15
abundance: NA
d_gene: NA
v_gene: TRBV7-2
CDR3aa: CASSPTLSGTGELFF
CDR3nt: TGTGCCAGCAGCCCTACTCTTTCGGGCACCGGGGAGCTGTTTTTT

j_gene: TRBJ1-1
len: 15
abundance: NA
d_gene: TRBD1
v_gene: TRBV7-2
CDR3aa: CASSSSGGMNTEAFF
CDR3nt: TGTGCCAGCAGCTCCTCAGGGGGGATGAACACTGAAGCTTTCTTT

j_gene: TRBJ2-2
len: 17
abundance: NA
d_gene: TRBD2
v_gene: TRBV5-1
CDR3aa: CASTGSTAGGNTGELFF
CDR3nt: TGCGCCAGCACCGGATCTACGGCGGGAGGGAACACCGGGGAGCTGTTTTTT

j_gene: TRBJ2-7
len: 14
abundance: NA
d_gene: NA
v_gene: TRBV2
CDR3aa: CASSLRGSFYEQYF
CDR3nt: TGTGCCAGCAGCCTACGGGGGAGCTTCTACGAGCAGTACTTC

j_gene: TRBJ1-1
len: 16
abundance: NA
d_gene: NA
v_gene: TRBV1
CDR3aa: CTSSHKGQGGNTEAFF
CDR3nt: TGCACCAGCAGCCATAAAGGGCAGGGAGGGAATACTGAAGCTTTCTTT

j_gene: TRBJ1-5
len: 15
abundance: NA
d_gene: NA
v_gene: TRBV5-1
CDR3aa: CASSLDSGSNQPQHF
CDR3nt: TGCGCCAGCAGCTTGGACTCGGGGAGTAATCAGCCCCAGCATTTT

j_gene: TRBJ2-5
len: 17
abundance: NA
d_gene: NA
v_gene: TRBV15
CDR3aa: CATSRDKTPRGQETQYF
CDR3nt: TGTGCCACCAGCAGAGATAAAACACCGCGGGGTCAAGAGACCCAGTACTTC

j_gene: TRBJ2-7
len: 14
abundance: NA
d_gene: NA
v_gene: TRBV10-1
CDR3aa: CASRNFGDSYEQYF
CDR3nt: TGCGCCAGCAGGAACTTCGGGGACTCCTACGAGCAGTACTTC

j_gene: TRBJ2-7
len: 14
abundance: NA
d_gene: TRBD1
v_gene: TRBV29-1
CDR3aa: CSVAGGQASYEQYF
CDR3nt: TGCAGCGTTGCCGGTGGACAGGCCTCCTACGAGCAGTACTTC

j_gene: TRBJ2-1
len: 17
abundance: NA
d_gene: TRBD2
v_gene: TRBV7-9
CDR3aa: CASSPPFRAGGLHEQFF
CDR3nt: TGTGCCAGCAGCCCACCCTTCAGAGCGGGGGGGCTCCATGAGCAGTTCTTC

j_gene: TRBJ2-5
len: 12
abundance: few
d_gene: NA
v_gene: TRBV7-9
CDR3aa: CASSFGGETQYF
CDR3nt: TGTGCCAGCAGCTTCGGGGGAGAGACCCAGTACTTC

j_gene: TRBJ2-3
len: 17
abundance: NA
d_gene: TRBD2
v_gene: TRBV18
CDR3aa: CASSPRGGSASTDTQYF
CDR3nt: TGTGCCAGCTCACCAAGAGGCGGGAGTGCGAGCACAGATACGCAGTATTTT

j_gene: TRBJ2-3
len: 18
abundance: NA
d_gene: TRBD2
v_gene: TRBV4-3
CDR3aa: CASRQHVAGGPIADTQYF
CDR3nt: TGCGCCAGCAGGCAACACGTAGCGGGGGGGCCAATTGCAGATACGCAGTATTTT

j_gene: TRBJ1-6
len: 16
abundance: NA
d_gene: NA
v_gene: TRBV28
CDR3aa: CASSLAGQEANSPLHF
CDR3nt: TGTGCCAGCAGTTTAGCAGGGCAAGAAGCAAATTCACCCCTCCACTTT

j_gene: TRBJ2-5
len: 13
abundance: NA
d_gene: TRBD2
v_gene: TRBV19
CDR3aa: CASSIGGRETQYF
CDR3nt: TGTGCCAGTAGTATAGGCGGGAGAGAGACCCAGTACTTC